These 24 T cell receptor beta chains came from one sample sequenced in a study of T cell repertoires in cytomegalovirus infection. TCRdb reprocessed the reads with MiXCR, giving one entry per CDR3 protein. This repertoire shows some 150,000 distinct CDR3 sequences, about 20% found once; its top ten account for roughly 9.8%. Sequenced material: PBMCs. The origin of the receptors is a human donor in good health (CMV status not recorded). Some clones in this sample may be carry-over from other donors' samples.

About this clonotype itself: With a much larger clone just one base away, this may be a read error. The CDR3 sequence: CASSRALGGLANTGELFF. CDR3 sequence (DNA): TGTGCCAGCAGTCGCGCCTTAGGGGGGCTCGCGAACACCGGGGAGCTGTTTTTT. The V gene is TRBV12-3 or TRBV12-4, the J gene TRBJ2-2; D could derive from TRBD1 or TRBD2 (6 bases each). The CDR3 totals 18 residues. V was shortened by 5 bases and J by 0 bases, with 19 bases between the two germline ends.

This clonotype was counted many times. The chain combines TRBV6-1 with TRBJ2-1; D unresolved. This CDR3 region has 14 residues. The V end was cut by 1 base, the J end by 6 bases, with 10 bases between. Germline CDR1 is MNHNS and CDR2 is SASEGT. The CDR3 sequence is CASSEGGNLNEQFF. The CDR3 coding sequence is TGTGCCAGCAGTGAAGGGGGAAACCTCAATGAGCAGTTCTTC.

J is TRBJ1-2 and V is TRBV5-6; 8 positions match TRBD1. J lost 0 bases, V lost 1 base, and 2 bases had no gene match. This CDR3 has 15 amino acids. Germline lookup yields CDR1 SGHDT and CDR2 YYEEEE. CDR3: CASSLWDRPNYGYTF. The CDR3 DNA sequence: TGTGCCAGCAGCTTGTGGGACAGGCCTAACTATGGCTACACCTTC.

This clonotype was seen only a few times. This CDR3 is CASSLRTDIYGYTF. CDR3 nucleotides: TGTGCCAGCAGCTTAAGGACAGATATCTATGGCTACACCTTC. The chain joins TRBV7-9 to TRBJ1-2, with D perhaps TRBD1 (6 bases). This CDR3 comprises 14 residues. In germline, CDR1 is SEHNR, CDR2 FQNEAQ (reference sequence). The germline V and J ends were trimmed by 2 bases and 4 bases, with 11 bases remaining between them.

This clonotype came up many times. This chain joins TRBV7-2 and TRBJ2-7; D uncertain. The CDR3 is 13 residues long. V dropped 5 bases and J dropped 0 bases, with 8 bases sitting between them. CDR1 is SGHTA, CDR2 FQGNSA, per germline. The DNA of the CDR3 is TGTGCCAGCAGCCCCCAAAGCTCCTACGAGCAGTACTTC. Translation: CASSPQSSYEQYF.

About this clonotype: A much larger clone lies a single base off, so this may be a read error. The V call is TRBV7-4, the J call TRBJ1-1; D might be TRBD1 (5 bases). The CDR3 is 17 residues long. Between the trimmed V and J ends, which lost 2 bases and 0 bases, there was a span of 16 bases. Looked up from germline, CDR1 is SGHVT and CDR2 is SQSDAQ. CDR3 sequence: CASSLIGTGRMNTEAFF. CDR3 bases: TGTGCCAGCAGCTTAATCGGGACGGGTCGCATGAACACTGAAGCTTTCTTT.

The CDR3 nucleotides are TGCGCCAGCGCTGGACAGTCAACTAATGAAAAACTGTTTTTT. Protein: CASAGQSTNEKLFF. The chain recombines TRBV5-1 with TRBJ1-4; D is possibly TRBD1 (6 bases). Between the trimmed V and J ends, which lost 7 bases and 0 bases, there was a span of 10 bases. This CDR3 is built from 14 residues. From germline, CDR1 is SGHRS and CDR2 YFSETQ.

The rearrangement joins TRBV20-1 to TRBJ1-1; TRBD1 matches at 12 bases. Looked up from germline, CDR1 is DFQATT and CDR2 is SNEGSKA (reference sequence). The CDR3 consists of 19 residues. The V gene end was trimmed by 2 bases and the J gene end by 4 bases; junction bases not matched to a gene: 17. CDR3 in amino acids: CSARPSRPGTGGMGTEAFF. The CDR3 DNA reads as TGCAGTGCTAGACCCTCCAGACCCGGGACAGGGGGCATGGGCACTGAAGCTTTCTTT.

This clonotype was observed a single time. The chain's CDR3 is CASSVAGKEANEQYF. The DNA for the CDR3 is TGTGCCAGCAGCGTAGCGGGCAAGGAAGCGAACGAGCAGTACTTC. V usage is TRBV5-6 and J usage is TRBJ2-7; 7 bases align to TRBD2. From germline, CDR1 is SGHDT and CDR2 YYEEEE. This CDR3 is built from 15 residues. V gave up 4 bases and J gave up 5 bases; unmatched junction bases: 12.

This sequence joins TRBV5-1 and TRBJ2-1; D is ambiguous. V dropped 0 bases and J dropped 10 bases, with 14 bases sitting between them. The CDR3 has 14 amino acids. Per germline, CDR1 SGHRS and CDR2 YFSETQ. CDR3 nucleotides: TGCGCCAGCAGCTTGGGTACCACGGGTGAGGAGCAGTTCTTC. Translated: CASSLGTTGEEQFF. Full variable domain (rest looked up from reference TRBV5-1 and TRBJ2-1): KAGVTQTPRYLIKTRGQQVTLSCSPISGHRSVSWYQQTPGQGLQFLFEYFSETQRNKGNFPGRFSGRQFSNSRSEMNVSTLELGDSALYLCASSLGTTGEEQFFGPGTRLTVL.

This clonotype was recorded many times. The J gene is TRBJ2-1, the V gene TRBV7-2, with 8 nucleotides matching TRBD2. The CDR3 is 15 amino acids. Trimming took 1 base from V and 4 from J; bases not matched to a gene: 3. In germline, CDR1 is SGHTA, CDR2 FQGNSA. For the CDR3, the DNA is TGTGCCAGCAGCTTAGGTCGGGGGGGTTACAATGAGCAGTTCTTC. This codes for CASSLGRGGYNEQFF.

This clonotype was observed a handful of times. The CDR3 loop reads CASSAQGTGIDGYTF. The CDR3 bases are TGTGCCAGCAGTGCCCAGGGGACAGGGATTGATGGCTACACCTTC. This chain links TRBV12-3 or TRBV12-4 with TRBJ1-2, with TRBD1 identical over 9 bases. Trimming removed 5 bases from V and 6 bases from J; junction bases left unmatched: 10. There are 15 residues in the CDR3.

V is TRBV5-5 and J is TRBJ2-7; D may match TRBD1 or TRBD2 (6 bases each). V shed 4 bases and J shed 7 bases, with 24 bases lying between them. CDR1 is SGHKS and CDR2 is YYEKEE in the germline V gene (reference sequence). This CDR3 comprises 16 residues. The CDR3 nucleotides read TGTGCCAGCAGCCCTGCTCTTCTAACAGGGCGGGAAGAGCAGTACTTC. This gives the protein CASSPALLTGREEQYF.

This rearrangement joins TRBV7-9 to TRBJ1-1; D is unclear. Germline CDR1 SEHNR, CDR2 FQNEAQ (reference sequence). This CDR3 contains 12 residues. The V gene lost 6 bases and the J gene lost 1 base, with 6 bases spanning the gap. DNA of the CDR3: TGTGCCAGCAGAAACAAGAACACTGAAGCTTTCTTT. Its protein product is CASRNKNTEAFF.

The genes are TRBV7-9 and TRBJ2-4; no reliable D call. Germline-derived CDR1 and CDR2 are SEHNR and FQNEAQ (reference sequence). V was clipped by 2 bases and J by 2 bases, with 10 bases between them. The CDR3 covers 15 residues. The CDR3 DNA sequence: TGTGCCAGCAGCTTATTGAGTGTATCCAAAAACATTCAGTACTTC. Protein: CASSLLSVSKNIQYF.

The chain has TRBV4-2 and TRBJ1-4, with D perhaps matching TRBD1 (5 bases). The CDR3 is 15 amino acids. The V and J ends lost 4 bases and 4 bases respectively, with 13 bases between them. Germline V gives CDR1 LGHNA, CDR2 YNFKEQ. CDR3 coding DNA: TGTGCCAGCAGCCCTATAGGGGACGGTAATGAAAAACTGTTTTTT. It codes for CASSPIGDGNEKLFF.

The table lists this clonotype with a few counts. The DNA of the CDR3 is TGCAGCGTTGACACACTAGCCGTGACCCAGTACTTC. It is translated as CSVDTLAVTQYF. The chain links TRBV29-1 to TRBJ2-5; D may be TRBD2 (6 bases). This CDR3 contains 12 residues. CDR1 and CDR2 (germline): SQVTM, ANQGSEA. V dropped 3 bases and J dropped 7 bases, with 12 bases sitting between them. The full variable domain, with the rest looked up from reference TRBV29-1 and TRBJ2-5, is SAVISQKPSRDICQRGTSLTIQCQVDSQVTMMFWYRQQPGQSLTLIATANQGSEATYESGFVIDKFPISRPNLTFSTLTVSNMSPEDSSIYLCSVDTLAVTQYFGPGTRLLVL.

This clonotype was seen at least ten times. The rearrangement uses TRBV7-2 and TRBJ2-3, with TRBD2 as a possible D gene (5 bases). V was clipped by 6 bases and J by 0 bases, with 7 bases between them. Per germline, CDR1 SGHTA and CDR2 FQGNSA. The CDR3 covers 13 residues. The CDR3 coding sequence is TGTGCCAGCAGGACTACTAGCACAGATACGCAGTATTTT. This gives the protein CASRTTSTDTQYF. Supplemented by reference TRBV7-2 and TRBJ2-3, the full variable domain reads GAGVSQSPSNKVTEKGKDVELRCDPISGHTALYWYRQSLGQGLEFLIYFQGNSAPDKSGLPSDRFSAERTGGSVSTLTIQRTQQEDSAVYLCASRTTSTDTQYFGPGTRLTVL.

This clonotype was counted many times. This rearrangement joins TRBV7-2 to TRBJ1-1, with 7 bases that match TRBD1. In germline, CDR1 is SGHTA, CDR2 FQGNSA. The CDR3 has 17 amino acids. Trimming took 1 base from V and 1 from J; bases not matched to a gene: 9. In DNA form, the CDR3 reads TGTGCCAGCAGCTTAGGGGAAGGGGGCGCAGAGAACACTGAAGCTTTCTTT. The encoded protein is CASSLGEGGAENTEAFF.

This chain joins TRBV27 and TRBJ1-1, with D hard to call. This CDR3 has 13 residues. Germline CDR1 and CDR2: MNHEY and SMNVEV (reference sequence). Deletions cut 6 bases from V and 1 base from J, with 9 bases between. In nucleotides, the CDR3 is TGTGCCAGCAGCTGGTCCCGGAACACTGAAGCTTTCTTT. Translation gives CASSWSRNTEAFF.

This clonotype was observed at least ten times. V is TRBV5-1 and J is TRBJ2-7; D is possibly TRBD1 or TRBD2 (5 bases each). This CDR3 is 16 amino acids long. Germline V gene sequence: CDR1 SGHRS, CDR2 YFSETQ. Between the trimmed V and J ends, which lost 0 bases and 2 bases, there was a span of 15 bases. The CDR3 DNA follows: TGCGCCAGCAGCTTGGAGTTTGGGGACGCTGCCTACGAGCAGTACTTC. Its translation: CASSLEFGDAAYEQYF.

The J gene is TRBJ2-3, the V gene TRBV12-3 or TRBV12-4; D is uncertain. The CDR3 covers 12 residues. CDR3: CVSSGSTDTQYF. CDR3 DNA sequence: TGTGTCTCTTCCGGGAGCACAGATACGCAGTATTTT.

This clonotype occurred many times. This chain uses TRBV28 with TRBJ1-2; 7 nucleotides align to TRBD1. The CDR3 sequence is 14 residues long. Germline CDR1 MDHEN, CDR2 SYDVKM. V dropped 6 bases and J dropped 4; count of bases not matched to a gene: 8. The CDR3 sequence: CASSYGQDAYGYTF. The DNA of the CDR3 is TGTGCCAGCAGCTACGGACAGGATGCCTATGGCTACACCTTC.

The rearrangement joins TRBV4-2 to TRBJ1-2; D is uncertain. The CDR3 contains 15 residues. Deletions cut 3 bases from V and 8 bases from J, with 19 bases between. Germline CDR1 reads LGHNA; CDR2 reads YNFKEQ. The CDR3 is CASSQDRWEIDGYTF. The CDR3 nucleotides read TGTGCCAGCAGCCAGGATAGGTGGGAAATCGACGGCTACACCTTC.